These 30 T cell receptor beta chains came from one sample sequenced in a study of regulatory T cells in long-lasting Graves disease. TCR beta libraries were built with iRepertoire HTBI primers and Arm-PCR of CDR3 regions. TCRdb re-called the multiplex PCR reads with MiXCR, one entry per CDR3 protein. The repertoire includes hundreds of thousands of distinct CDR3 sequences, around a fifth of them detected once, and around 13% sits in the top ten. Sample time point: persistent/refractory GD, antithyroid drugs over 5 years with positive TRAb. RNA extracted from PBMCs served as the sequencing template. The input for sequencing was peripheral blood mononuclear cells (PBMCs), taken when the disease was refractory, from a patient treated with antithyroid drugs. The source is a female donor with Graves disease.

The chain couples TRBV19 to TRBJ1-6; no clear D. V was clipped by 4 bases and J by 0 bases, with 10 bases between them. Germline V CDR1 and CDR2: LNHDA, SQIVND (reference sequence). The CDR3 is 16 residues long. This chain's CDR3 is CASSTSPSSYNSPLHF. For the CDR3, the DNA is TGTGCCAGTAGTACTTCCCCGAGCTCCTATAATTCACCCCTCCACTTT.

The chain joins TRBV15 to TRBJ1-2, with 8 nucleotides matching TRBD1. V gave up 5 bases and J gave up 4 bases; unmatched junction bases: 6. Germline-derived CDR1 and CDR2 are LNHNV and YYDKDF (reference sequence). This CDR3 contains 14 residues. CDR3 region: CATSPRGQAYGYTF. The CDR3, as DNA: TGTGCCACCAGCCCCAGGGGACAGGCCTATGGCTACACCTTC. Using reference TRBV15 and TRBJ1-2 for the parts outside the CDR3, the full variable domain is DAMVIQNPRYQVTQFGKPVTLSCSQTLNHNVMYWYQQKSSQAPKLLFHYYDKDFNNEADTPDNFQSRRPNTSFCFLDIRSPGLGDTAMYLCATSPRGQAYGYTFGSGTRLTVV.

This rearrangement joins TRBV11-3 to TRBJ2-7; D is possibly TRBD1 (6 bases). Between the trimmed V and J ends, which lost 5 bases and 0 bases, there was a span of 17 bases. This CDR3 has 16 amino acids. Germline loops: CDR1 SGHNT, CDR2 YENEEA. The CDR3 reads CASSPYPTGSSYEQYF. The CDR3 DNA reads as TGTGCCAGCAGCCCCTACCCTACAGGGAGCTCCTACGAGCAGTACTTC.

The rearrangement links TRBV4-1 to TRBJ2-5, with 11 bases aligning to TRBD2. Germline V gene lookup returns CDR1 MGHRA and CDR2 YSYEKL. J gave up 2 bases and V 2 bases, and 7 bases lay outside the gene matches. CDR3 length: 17 amino acids. The CDR3 DNA reads as TGCGCCAGCAGCCAAAGGGCTAGCGGGGGGATTCAAGAGACCCAGTACTTC. Translated: CASSQRASGGIQETQYF.

This clonotype was observed at least ten times. The chain is built from TRBV11-1 and TRBJ2-7, with D possibly TRBD1 on 6 matching bases. With 6 bases removed from V and 3 bases from J, the gap between germline ends came to 12 bases. CDR3 size: 13 residues. CDR1 SGHAT and CDR2 FQDESV come from the germline V gene (reference sequence). CDR3 sequence reads: CASSARDNYEQYF. The CDR3, as DNA: TGTGCCAGCAGTGCCCGGGACAACTACGAGCAGTACTTC.

Turning to this clonotype: A single base separates this from a much larger clone, so it may be a read error. The CDR3 region is CASGPHGGLASYEQYF. CDR3 in DNA: TGTGCCAGCGGTCCACACGGGGGACTAGCATCCTACGAGCAGTACTTC. The chain recombines TRBV6-1 with TRBJ2-7; 9 bases line up with TRBD2. V gave up 8 bases and J gave up 1 base; unmatched junction bases: 12. The CDR3 spans 16 residues. Germline CDR1 reads MNHNS; CDR2 reads SASEGT.

The chain joins TRBV4-1 to TRBJ1-5; 7 nucleotides align to TRBD1. The CDR3 extends over 18 amino acids. V shed 0 bases, J shed 0 bases, and the junction held 8 bases outside the gene matches. In germline, CDR1 is MGHRA, CDR2 YSYEKL. The CDR3 protein is CASSQDVDRPLSNQPQHF. CDR3 coding DNA: TGCGCCAGCAGCCAAGACGTGGACAGGCCCCTTAGCAATCAGCCCCAGCATTTT.

The J gene is TRBJ2-7, the V gene TRBV6-1, with TRBD1 matching 7 bases. Germline assignment: CDR1 MNHNS and CDR2 SASEGT. V trimming: 7 bases; J trimming: 4 bases; junction bases outside the gene matches: 4. The CDR3 spans 12 residues. The CDR3, as DNA: TGTGCCAGCACCCAGGGGGTGTACGAGCAGTACTTC. Protein sequence: CASTQGVYEQYF.

V and J are TRBV10-3 and TRBJ2-7; D might be TRBD2 (6 bases). CDR3 size: 15 residues. Germline assignment: CDR1 ENHRY and CDR2 SYGVKD. Trimming cost V 3 bases and J 7 bases, with 19 bases left between them. CDR3 loop: CAISDRDSPPGEQYF. As DNA, the CDR3 is TGTGCCATCAGTGATCGGGACTCCCCCCCTGGGGAGCAGTACTTC.

This clonotype was detected many times. V usage is TRBV11-2 and J usage is TRBJ2-5, with D perhaps matching TRBD1 (6 bases). CDR3 length equals 16 residues. V was clipped by 2 bases and J by 4 bases, with 17 bases between them. Germline V gene sequence: CDR1 SGHAT, CDR2 FQNNGV. The CDR3 is CASSLNEGDWGETQYF. The CDR3 nucleotides are TGTGCCAGCAGCTTAAACGAGGGGGATTGGGGAGAGACCCAGTACTTC. Drawing the rest from reference TRBV11-2 and TRBJ2-5, the complete variable domain is EAGVAQSPRYKIIEKRQSVAFWCNPISGHATLYWYQQILGQGPKLLIQFQNNGVVDDSQLPKDRFSAERLKGVDSTLKIQPAKLEDSAVYLCASSLNEGDWGETQYFGPGTRLLVL.

This clonotype was picked up many times. This chain connects TRBV6-1 to TRBJ2-7; D may be TRBD2 (6 bases). Trimming cost V 9 bases and J 6 bases, with 18 bases left between them. The CDR3 is 13 residues long. Germline CDR1 MNHNS, CDR2 SASEGT. DNA for the CDR3: TGTGCCAGTTCCGGGACTGCGGGCCGCGAGCAGTACTTC. As protein: CASSGTAGREQYF.

The CDR3 DNA is TGTGCCAGCAGCCAATGGGGAACTACTAACTATGGCTACACCTTC. It codes for CASSQWGTTNYGYTF. The chain links TRBV7-9 to TRBJ1-2, with unresolved D. This CDR3 region has 15 residues. Germline V gives CDR1 SEHNR, CDR2 FQNEAQ (reference sequence). The V end lost 5 bases, the J end lost 0 bases, and 13 bases lay between the germline ends.

V usage is TRBV9 and J usage is TRBJ2-7; 8 nucleotides agree with TRBD2. TRBJ2-1 matches the DNA end more closely, so the J call is doubtful. Germline CDR1 SGDLS, CDR2 YYNGEE. This CDR3 is 15 amino acids long. The CDR3 DNA is TGTGCCAGCAGCGTAGAGCTAGCGGGTGGTAATGAGCAGTTCTTC. Its protein product is CASSVELAGGNEQFF.

This clonotype occurred a few times. The rearrangement uses TRBV5-6 and TRBJ1-3; no clear D. Trimming pared 6 bases from V and 3 bases from J, leaving 16 bases between. The CDR3 spans 15 residues. The V gene's germline CDR1 is SGHDT and CDR2 YYEEEE. CDR3 sequence: CASTSPTTYGNTIYF. Written as DNA, the CDR3 is TGTGCCAGCACGTCTCCTACGACGTATGGAAACACCATATATTTT.

Note on this clonotype: The conserved phenylalanine or tryptophan normally closing the CDR3 is absent here, so this likely arose from a read error. The rearrangement links TRBV20-1 to TRBJ1-1; D is ambiguous. This CDR3 contains 11 residues. Germline assignment: CDR1 DFQATT and CDR2 SNEGSKA (reference sequence). V lost 4 bases, J lost 1 base, and 4 bases lay in between. CDR3 region: CSATRNTEAFL. CDR3 DNA sequence: TGCAGTGCTACAAGGAACACTGAAGCTTTCCTT.

This clonotype turned up a few times. The genes are TRBV29-1 and TRBJ2-2; D may correspond to TRBD1 or TRBD2 (6 bases each). Looked up from germline, CDR1 is SQVTM and CDR2 is ANQGSEA. V shed 7 bases and J shed 1 base, with 13 bases lying between them. The CDR3 length is 14 residues. CDR3 nucleotide sequence: TGCAGCGGGAGGGGGGCAGAGAACACCGGGGAGCTGTTTTTT. Translated: CSGRGAENTGELFF.

The chain employs TRBV20-1 and TRBJ1-1, with 8 bases fitting TRBD1. Trimming at V came to 4 bases and at J to 3 bases, leaving 4 bases not matched to a gene. Germline values: CDR1 DFQATT, CDR2 SNEGSKA (reference sequence). The CDR3 extends over 13 amino acids. CDR3 residues: CSAKTGVDTEAFF. CDR3 nucleotides: TGCAGTGCTAAGACAGGGGTAGACACTGAAGCTTTCTTT.

This clonotype was detected a few times. The rearrangement joins TRBV19 to TRBJ1-5, with a tentative D call TRBD1 (5 bases). This CDR3 comprises 14 residues. From germline, CDR1 is LNHDA and CDR2 SQIVND (reference sequence). Between the trimmed V and J ends, which lost 5 bases and 7 bases, there was a span of 15 bases. Written as DNA, the CDR3 is TGTGCCAGTAGTCCCCGACGGACATCCCAGCCCCAGCATTTT. Amino acid sequence: CASSPRRTSQPQHF.

The gene calls are TRBV9 and TRBJ1-1; D is perhaps TRBD1 (5 bases). This CDR3 is 15 amino acids long. Trimming removed 0 bases from V and 4 bases from J, with 13 bases in between. The germline V gene encodes CDR1 SGDLS and CDR2 YYNGEE. The CDR3 nucleotides are TGTGCCAGCAGCGTAGGCTGGGGGTGGGGCACTGAAGCTTTCTTT. Its protein is CASSVGWGWGTEAFF.

This clonotype showed up just a few times. This sequence joins TRBV12-3 or TRBV12-4 and TRBJ2-1; the match to TRBD2 covers 7 bases. The CDR3 has 16 amino acids. J was trimmed by 8 bases and V by 5 bases; bases with no gene match: 15. The CDR3 loop reads CASSLHGTAGGYEQFF. Here the CDR3 DNA reads TGTGCCAGCAGTCTCCACGGGACGGCCGGGGGGTATGAGCAGTTCTTC.

A remark on this clonotype: The junction departs from the called germline gene at one end, perhaps through a read error. The CDR3 nucleotides read TGTGCCAGCAACCCTAGCGGGGCTGGGAATGAGCAGTTCTTT. As protein: CASNPSGAGNEQFF. The rearrangement joins TRBV12-3 or TRBV12-4 to TRBJ2-1, with TRBD2 identical over 9 bases. The CDR3 runs to 14 residues.

Concerning this clonotype: Lacking the conserved final phenylalanine or tryptophan, this CDR3 likely reflects a read error. This chain joins TRBV5-1 and TRBJ1-5, with D possibly TRBD1 on 6 matching bases. Germline V gene sequence: CDR1 SGHRS, CDR2 YFSETQ. CDR3 length equals 13 residues. Trimming cost V 6 bases and J 4 bases, with 11 bases left between them. This chain's CDR3 is CASTRTANQPQHL. The CDR3 DNA follows: TGCGCCAGCACGCGGACAGCTAATCAGCCCCAGCATCTT.

As regards this clonotype: A clone one base away is much larger, so this may be a read error. The genes are TRBV11-2 and TRBJ2-7, with D unclear. CDR3 length equals 11 residues. Deletions cut 5 bases from V and 4 bases from J, with 6 bases between. The V gene's germline CDR1 is SGHAT and CDR2 FQNNGV. CDR3 coding DNA: TGTGCCAGCAGCCCCCAATACGAGCAGTACTTC. Amino acids: CASSPQYEQYF.

This clonotype occurred many times. This sequence joins TRBV28 and TRBJ2-7; 8 positions agree with TRBD1. CDR3 length: 15 residues. From germline, CDR1 is MDHEN and CDR2 SYDVKM. V gave up 5 bases and J gave up 2 bases; unmatched junction bases: 8. CDR3: CASSGNRGFPYEQYF. For the CDR3, the DNA is TGTGCCAGCAGTGGAAACAGGGGGTTCCCCTACGAGCAGTACTTC. Supplemented by reference TRBV28 and TRBJ2-7, the full variable domain reads DVKVTQSSRYLVKRTGEKVFLECVQDMDHENMFWYRQDPGLGLRLIYFSYDVKMKEKGDIPEGYSVSREKKERFSLILESASTNQTSMYLCASSGNRGFPYEQYFGPGTRLTVT.

Worth noting for this clonotype: Given a far larger clone just one base away, this is likely a sequencing read error. This chain joins TRBV7-9 and TRBJ1-5; tentatively, D is TRBD1 (6 bases). The germline CDR1 and CDR2 sequences are SEHNR and FQNEAQ (reference sequence). The CDR3 consists of 14 residues. CDR3 residues: CDSSLTGLNQPQHF. Here the CDR3 DNA reads TGTGACAGCAGCTTGACAGGACTGAATCAGCCCCAGCATTTT.

This clonotype was detected many times. The rearrangement uses TRBV7-2 and TRBJ2-5, with TRBD2 matching 8 bases. The CDR3 loop spans 16 amino acids. V shed 7 bases and J 4 bases; nucleotides not matched to a gene: 14. The germline CDR1 and CDR2 sequences are SGHTA and FQGNSA. This CDR3 is CASNIVPGGPGETQYF. The CDR3 nucleotides are TGTGCCAGCAACATAGTCCCGGGGGGGCCGGGAGAGACCCAGTACTTC.

This clonotype came up many times. This chain joins TRBV30 and TRBJ1-3; TRBD1 might be the D (5 bases). CDR1 and CDR2 (germline): GTSNPN, SVGIG (reference sequence). This CDR3 has 11 amino acids. Trimming stripped 5 bases from V and 9 bases from J, with 11 bases between. Here the CDR3 reads CAWGHPTTIYF. The DNA for the CDR3 is TGTGCCTGGGGACATCCGACCACCATATATTTT.

This clonotype has a count of ten or more. This sequence joins TRBV28 and TRBJ1-1, with 7 bases aligning to TRBD1. V lost 6 bases, J lost 10 bases, and 11 bases stayed unmatched. The germline V gene has CDR1 MDHEN and CDR2 SYDVKM. CDR3 length: 13 residues. The DNA of the CDR3 is TGTGCCAGCAGCCTTGTCCCGGGACAGATAGCTTTCTTT. Protein sequence: CASSLVPGQIAFF.

This clonotype was observed many times. The V call is TRBV6-2 or TRBV6-3, the J call TRBJ1-6; TRBD1 matches 7 bases. The trim removed 2 bases at V and 10 bases at J, leaving 14 bases unmatched. Germline V gene sequence: CDR1 MNHEY, CDR2 SVGEGT. The CDR3 is 17 amino acids. The CDR3 reads CASSYERLGGRGSPLHF. The CDR3 region has the DNA TGTGCCAGCAGTTACGAGAGATTGGGGGGCAGGGGGTCACCCCTCCACTTT.

CDR3 nucleotide sequence: TGCGCCAGCAGCGTGGACAGGGAAGCTTTCTTT. As protein: CASSVDREAFF. V and J are TRBV5-1 and TRBJ1-1, with TRBD1 matching over 7 bases. The CDR3 runs 11 residues. Trimming removed 4 bases from V and 8 bases from J; junction bases left unmatched: 2. Germline V gene data show CDR1 as SGHRS and CDR2 as YFSETQ.